One and the same sample provided the 14 T cell receptor beta chains below, sequenced in a study of immune evolution from preneoplasia to lung adenocarcinoma. Clones were sequenced by immunoSEQ multiplex PCR, and TCRdb holds only the in-frame ones, with some missing. The table records about 7,900 clones, approximately 83% of them present only once. Input material: FFPE minimally invasive lung adenocarcinoma tissue. These TCRs come from a person between 65 and 80 years old with lung adenocarcinoma.

This chain links TRBV2 with TRBJ2-3, with TRBD1 matching over 8 bases. Germline V lookup: CDR1 SNHLY, CDR2 FYNNEI. V lost 4 bases to trimming and J lost 4 bases; unmatched junction nucleotides: 7. This CDR3 has 15 amino acids. In nucleotides, the CDR3 is TGTGCCAGCAGTGGGACAGGGATTTCTGCAGATACGCAGTATTTT. Amino acid sequence: CASSGTGISADTQYF.

The gene calls are TRBV4-1 and TRBJ1-1; possible D gene TRBD1, 6 bases. Germline CDR1 is MGHRA and CDR2 is YSYEKL. V was trimmed by 3 bases and J by 5 bases, leaving 22 bases between them. The CDR3 is 17 residues long. CDR3 coding DNA: TGCGCCAGCAGCCAGGGAGGGATCTTAGGGGGGAGGACTGAAGCTTTCTTT. It is translated as CASSQGGILGGRTEAFF.

The CDR3 DNA sequence: TGTGCCTGCCAGACAGGGGAGGCAGATACGCAGTATTTT. Its translation: CACQTGEADTQYF. The chain combines TRBV30 with TRBJ2-3; 8 nucleotides match TRBD1. The germline CDR1 and CDR2 sequences are GTSNPN and SVGIG (reference sequence). The CDR3 has 13 residues. V lost 6 bases, J lost 4 bases, and 6 bases stayed unmatched. Drawing the rest from reference TRBV30 and TRBJ2-3, the complete variable domain is SQTIHQWPATLVQPVGSPLSLECTVEGTSNPNLYWYRQAAGRGLQLLFYSVGIGQISSEVPQNLSASRPQDRQFILSSKKLLLSDSGFYLCACQTGEADTQYFGPGTRLTVL.

The chain has TRBV15 and TRBJ2-7; D assignment may be TRBD1 or TRBD2 (6 bases each). There are 16 residues in the CDR3. Trimming pared 3 bases from V and 0 bases from J, leaving 15 bases between. Germline V gene data show CDR1 as LNHNV and CDR2 as YYDKDF (reference sequence). CDR3 sequence: CATSSYHGGLSYEQYF. DNA for the CDR3: TGTGCCACCAGCAGTTACCATGGGGGGCTCTCCTACGAGCAGTACTTC.

The V and J genes are TRBV7-9 and TRBJ2-5; 12 bases agree with TRBD1. This CDR3 contains 15 residues. The V and J ends lost 5 bases and 5 bases, in that order; junction bases with no gene match: 6. Germline CDR1 reads SEHNR; CDR2 reads FQNEAQ (reference sequence). The CDR3 DNA reads TGTGCCAGCAGCAAGTCCGGGACAGGGGGCGAGACCCAGTACTTC. Encoded protein: CASSKSGTGGETQYF. Full variable domain (outside the CDR3, taken from reference TRBV7-9 and TRBJ2-5): DTGVSQNPRHKITKRGQNVTFRCDPISEHNRLYWYRQTLGQGPEFLTYFQNEAQLEKSRLLSDRFSAERPKGSFSTLEIQRTEQGDSAMYLCASSKSGTGGETQYFGPGTRLLVL.

A few counts support this clone. The chain carries TRBV9 and TRBJ2-5; D unclear. Between the trimmed V and J ends, which lost 0 bases and 5 bases, there was a span of 5 bases. This CDR3 is built from 12 residues. Germline-derived CDR1 and CDR2 are SGDLS and YYNGEE. DNA for the CDR3: TGTGCCAGCAGCGTAGGAGAGGAGACCCAGTACTTC. This gives the protein CASSVGEETQYF. The full variable domain, in which reference TRBV9 and TRBJ2-5 provide the parts outside the CDR3, is DSGVTQTPKHLITATGQRVTLRCSPRSGDLSVYWYQQSLDQGLQFLIQYYNGEERAKGNILERFSAQQFPDLHSELNLSSLELGDSALYFCASSVGEETQYFGPGTRLLVL.

The chain joins TRBV20-1 to TRBJ1-3; D remains unclear. The CDR3 contains 11 residues. Germline CDR1 and CDR2: DFQATT and SNEGSKA (reference sequence). With 3 bases removed from V and 4 bases from J, the gap between germline ends came to 4 bases. The CDR3 here is CSASQGNTIYF. In DNA form, the CDR3 reads TGCAGTGCTAGCCAGGGAAACACCATATATTTT.

A remark on this clone: An end of the junction differs from the germline gene, which may be a read error. The chain is built from TRBV2 and TRBJ1-4; no reliable D call. This CDR3 is 15 amino acids long. Germline lookup yields CDR1 SNHLY and CDR2 FYNNEI. CDR3: CANSDPDVPGEKLFF. The CDR3 nucleotides are TGTGCCAACAGTGACCCGGACGTACCCGGGGAAAAACTGTTTTTT.

J is TRBJ1-2 and V is TRBV6-6; possible D gene TRBD1, 5 bases. This CDR3 spans 15 amino acids. The V gene lost 6 bases and the J gene lost 0 bases, with 14 bases spanning the gap. Germline V gene data show CDR1 as MNHNY and CDR2 as SVGAGI (reference sequence). This chain's CDR3 is CASRATGDANYGYTF. CDR3 nucleotides: TGTGCCAGCAGAGCCACAGGTGACGCTAACTATGGCTACACCTTC.

The chain employs TRBV2 and TRBJ1-2; TRBD1 matches 9 bases. The CDR3 loop spans 14 amino acids. Trimming took 3 bases from V and 4 from J; bases not matched to a gene: 3. Germline V CDR1 and CDR2: SNHLY, FYNNEI. The CDR3 region is CASSDTGGGYGYTF. The CDR3 DNA follows: TGTGCCAGCAGTGACACAGGGGGCGGCTATGGCTACACCTTC.

This chain joins TRBV7-9 and TRBJ2-3; TRBD2 matches 10 bases. The CDR3 has 16 amino acids. V lost 6 bases and J lost 6; bases outside the gene matches: 12. Germline V gene sequence: CDR1 SEHNR, CDR2 FQNEAQ (reference sequence). The CDR3 nucleotides read TGTGCCAGCAGGCCAATAGCGGGAGGAGTGGAGGATACGCAGTATTTT. This codes for CASRPIAGGVEDTQYF.

The chain employs TRBV2 and TRBJ2-7; D gene uncertain. V was trimmed by 7 bases and J by 0 bases, leaving 16 bases between them. The CDR3 loop spans 15 amino acids. In germline, CDR1 is SNHLY, CDR2 FYNNEI. CDR3 bases: TGTGCCAGCATGCCCCCTTTTAGAGCCTCCTACGAGCAGTACTTC. Encoded protein: CASMPPFRASYEQYF.

The chain employs TRBV27 and TRBJ2-5; D is ambiguous. V was clipped by 0 bases and J by 5 bases, with 10 bases between them. Per the germline V gene, CDR1 is MNHEY and CDR2 is SMNVEV (reference sequence). The CDR3 is made up of 14 amino acids. CDR3 loop: CASSLSPLAETQYF. CDR3 in DNA: TGTGCCAGCAGTTTATCCCCCCTCGCGGAGACCCAGTACTTC.

V is TRBV30 and J is TRBJ1-1, with D possibly TRBD1 on 5 matching bases. This CDR3 has 15 residues. Germline loops: CDR1 GTSNPN, CDR2 SVGIG (reference sequence). V was cut by 2 bases and J by 0 bases, with 13 bases left in between. The CDR3 DNA sequence: TGTGCCTGGAGTCTCGGGGCACATATGAACACTGAAGCTTTCTTT. It translates to CAWSLGAHMNTEAFF.